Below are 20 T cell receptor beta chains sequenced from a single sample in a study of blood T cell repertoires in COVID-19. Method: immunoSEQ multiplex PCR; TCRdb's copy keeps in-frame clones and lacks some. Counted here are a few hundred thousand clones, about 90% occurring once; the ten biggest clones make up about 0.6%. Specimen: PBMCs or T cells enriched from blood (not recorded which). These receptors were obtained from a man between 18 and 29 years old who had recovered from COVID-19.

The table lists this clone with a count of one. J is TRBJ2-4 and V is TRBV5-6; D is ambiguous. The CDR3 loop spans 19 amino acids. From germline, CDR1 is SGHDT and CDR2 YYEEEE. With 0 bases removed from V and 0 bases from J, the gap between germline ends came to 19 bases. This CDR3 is CASSLARRLRPSAKNIQYF. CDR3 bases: TGTGCCAGCAGCTTGGCCAGGCGCCTTAGGCCGTCAGCCAAAAACATTCAGTACTTC. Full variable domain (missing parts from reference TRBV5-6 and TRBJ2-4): DAGVTQSPTHLIKTRGQQVTLRCSPKSGHDTVSWYQQALGQGPQFIFQYYEEEERQRGNFPDRFSGHQFPNYSSELNVNALLLGDSALYLCASSLARRLRPSAKNIQYFGAGTRLSVL.

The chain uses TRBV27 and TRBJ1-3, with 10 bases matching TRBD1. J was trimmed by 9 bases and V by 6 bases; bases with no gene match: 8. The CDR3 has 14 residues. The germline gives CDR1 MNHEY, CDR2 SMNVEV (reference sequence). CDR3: CASSLGQGKSTIYF. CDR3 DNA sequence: TGTGCCAGCAGCCTGGGACAGGGGAAGAGCACCATATATTTT.

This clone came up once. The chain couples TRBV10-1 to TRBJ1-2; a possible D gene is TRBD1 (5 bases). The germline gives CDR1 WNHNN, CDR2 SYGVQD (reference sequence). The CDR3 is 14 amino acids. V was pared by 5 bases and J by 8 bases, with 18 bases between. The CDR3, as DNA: TGCGCCAGCAGTCCCCTCGGGCAGGGTATAGGCTACACCTTC. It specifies CASSPLGQGIGYTF.

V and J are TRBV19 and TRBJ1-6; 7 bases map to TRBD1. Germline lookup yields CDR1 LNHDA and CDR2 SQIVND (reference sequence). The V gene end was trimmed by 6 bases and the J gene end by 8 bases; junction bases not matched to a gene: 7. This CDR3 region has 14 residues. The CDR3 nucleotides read TGTGCCAGTAGAAGGGACAGTTTACATTCACCCCTCCACTTT. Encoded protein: CASRRDSLHSPLHF.

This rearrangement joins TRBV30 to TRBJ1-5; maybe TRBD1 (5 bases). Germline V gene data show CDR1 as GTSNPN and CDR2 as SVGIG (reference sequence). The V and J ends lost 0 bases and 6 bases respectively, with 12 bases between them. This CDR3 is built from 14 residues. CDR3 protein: CAWSVGRDFQPQHF. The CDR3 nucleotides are TGTGCCTGGAGTGTAGGCAGGGACTTTCAGCCCCAGCATTTT.

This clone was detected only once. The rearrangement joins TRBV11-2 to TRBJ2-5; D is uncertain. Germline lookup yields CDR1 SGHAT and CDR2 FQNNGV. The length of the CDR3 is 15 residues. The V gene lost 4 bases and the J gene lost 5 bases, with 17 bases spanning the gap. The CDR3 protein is CASSSLDLPGETQYF. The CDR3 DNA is TGTGCCAGCAGCTCCCTCGACTTACCCGGGGAGACCCAGTACTTC.

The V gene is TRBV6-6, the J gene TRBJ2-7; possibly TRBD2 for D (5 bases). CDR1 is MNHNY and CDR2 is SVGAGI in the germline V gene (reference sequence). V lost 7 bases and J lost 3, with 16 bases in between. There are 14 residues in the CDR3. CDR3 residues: CASTQDGGDYEQYF. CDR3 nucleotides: TGTGCCAGCACCCAGGACGGAGGAGACTACGAGCAGTACTTC.

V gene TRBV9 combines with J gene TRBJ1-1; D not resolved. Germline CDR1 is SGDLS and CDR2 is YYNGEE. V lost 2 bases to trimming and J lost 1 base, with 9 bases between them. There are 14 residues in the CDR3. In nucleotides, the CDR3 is TGTGCCAGCAGCGTTGGCAGAGGGAACACTGAAGCTTTCTTT. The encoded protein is CASSVGRGNTEAFF.

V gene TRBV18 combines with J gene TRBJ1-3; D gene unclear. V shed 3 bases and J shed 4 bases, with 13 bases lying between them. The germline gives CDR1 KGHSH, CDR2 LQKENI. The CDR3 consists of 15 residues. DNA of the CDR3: TGTGCCAGCTCACCGTGGGAGTCGGGGGGAAACACCATATATTTT. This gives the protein CASSPWESGGNTIYF.

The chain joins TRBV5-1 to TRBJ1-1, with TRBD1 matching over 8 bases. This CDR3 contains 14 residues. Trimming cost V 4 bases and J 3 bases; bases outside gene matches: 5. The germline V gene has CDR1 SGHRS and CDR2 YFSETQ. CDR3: CASSAGQGHTEAFF. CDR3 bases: TGCGCCAGCAGCGCCGGACAGGGTCACACTGAAGCTTTCTTT.

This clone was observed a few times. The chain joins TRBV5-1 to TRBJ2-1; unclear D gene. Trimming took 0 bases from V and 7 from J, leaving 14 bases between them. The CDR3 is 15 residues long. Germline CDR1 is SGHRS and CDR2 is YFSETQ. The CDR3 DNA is TGCGCCAGCAGCTTGGGGGCGACCCATCATAATGAGCAGTTCTTC. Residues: CASSLGATHHNEQFF. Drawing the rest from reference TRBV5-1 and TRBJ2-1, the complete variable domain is KAGVTQTPRYLIKTRGQQVTLSCSPISGHRSVSWYQQTPGQGLQFLFEYFSETQRNKGNFPGRFSGRQFSNSRSEMNVSTLELGDSALYLCASSLGATHHNEQFFGPGTRLTVL.

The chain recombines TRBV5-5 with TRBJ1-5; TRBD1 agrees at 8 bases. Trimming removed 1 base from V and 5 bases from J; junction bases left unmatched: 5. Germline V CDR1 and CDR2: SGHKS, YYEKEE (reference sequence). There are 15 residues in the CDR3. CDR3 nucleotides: TGTGCCAGCAGCTTGTTGGCAGGGGGCTATCAGCCCCAGCATTTT. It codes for CASSLLAGGYQPQHF. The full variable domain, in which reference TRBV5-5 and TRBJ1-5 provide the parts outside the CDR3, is DAGVTQSPTHLIKTRGQQVTLRCSPISGHKSVSWYQQVLGQGPQFIFQYYEKEERGRGNFPDRFSARQFPNYSSELNVNALLLGDSALYLCASSLLAGGYQPQHFGDGTRLSIL.

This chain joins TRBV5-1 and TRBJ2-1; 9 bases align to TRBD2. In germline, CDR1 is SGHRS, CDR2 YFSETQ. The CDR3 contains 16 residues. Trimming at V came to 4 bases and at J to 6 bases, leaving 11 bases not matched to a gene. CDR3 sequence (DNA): TGCGCCAGCAGCCAGGCCGGGACTAGCAGAAGCAATGAGCAGTTCTTC. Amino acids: CASSQAGTSRSNEQFF. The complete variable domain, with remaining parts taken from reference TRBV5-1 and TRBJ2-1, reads KAGVTQTPRYLIKTRGQQVTLSCSPISGHRSVSWYQQTPGQGLQFLFEYFSETQRNKGNFPGRFSGRQFSNSRSEMNVSTLELGDSALYLCASSQAGTSRSNEQFFGPGTRLTVL.

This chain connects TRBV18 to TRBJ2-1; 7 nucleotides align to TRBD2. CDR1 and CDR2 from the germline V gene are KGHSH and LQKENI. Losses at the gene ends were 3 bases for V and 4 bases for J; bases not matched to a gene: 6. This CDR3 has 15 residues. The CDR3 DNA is TGTGCCAGCTCACCGACTAGCCCCGTTTACAATGAGCAGTTCTTC. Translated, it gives CASSPTSPVYNEQFF.

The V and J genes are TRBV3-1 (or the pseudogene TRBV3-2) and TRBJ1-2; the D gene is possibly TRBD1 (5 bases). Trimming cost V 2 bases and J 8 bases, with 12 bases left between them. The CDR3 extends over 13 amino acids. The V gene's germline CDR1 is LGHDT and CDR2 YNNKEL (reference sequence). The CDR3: CASSQPGPGGYTF. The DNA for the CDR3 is TGTGCCAGCAGCCAACCCGGACCAGGGGGCTACACCTTC.

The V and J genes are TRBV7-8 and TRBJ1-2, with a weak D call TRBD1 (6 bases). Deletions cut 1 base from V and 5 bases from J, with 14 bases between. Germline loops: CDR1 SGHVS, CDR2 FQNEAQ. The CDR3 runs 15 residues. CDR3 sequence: CASSLVGGAEYGYTF. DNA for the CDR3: TGTGCCAGCAGCTTAGTGGGGGGGGCGGAATATGGCTACACCTTC.

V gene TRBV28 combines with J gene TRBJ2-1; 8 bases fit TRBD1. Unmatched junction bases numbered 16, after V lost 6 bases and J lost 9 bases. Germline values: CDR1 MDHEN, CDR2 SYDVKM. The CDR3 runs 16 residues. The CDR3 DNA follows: TGTGCCAGCAGGGCAATGCCGGGACAGGTAGTCGGTGAGCAGTTCTTC. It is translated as CASRAMPGQVVGEQFF.

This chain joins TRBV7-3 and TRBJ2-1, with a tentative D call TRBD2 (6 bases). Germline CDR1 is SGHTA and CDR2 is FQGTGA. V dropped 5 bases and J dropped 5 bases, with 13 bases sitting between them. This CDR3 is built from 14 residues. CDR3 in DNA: TGTGCCAGCAGCACTCCGGGACTCAACAATGAGCAGTTCTTC. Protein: CASSTPGLNNEQFF. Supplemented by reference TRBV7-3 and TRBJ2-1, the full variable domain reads GAGVSQTPSNKVTEKGKYVELRCDPISGHTALYWYRQSLGQGPEFLIYFQGTGAADDSGLPNDRFFAVRPEGSVSTLKIQRTERGDSAVYLCASSTPGLNNEQFFGPGTRLTVL.

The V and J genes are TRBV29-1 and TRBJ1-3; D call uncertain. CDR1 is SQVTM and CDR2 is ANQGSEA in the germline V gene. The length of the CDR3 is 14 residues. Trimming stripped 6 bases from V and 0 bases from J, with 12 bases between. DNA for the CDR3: TGCAGCGTACACCTGCGGGACTCTGGAAACACCATATATTTT. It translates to CSVHLRDSGNTIYF.

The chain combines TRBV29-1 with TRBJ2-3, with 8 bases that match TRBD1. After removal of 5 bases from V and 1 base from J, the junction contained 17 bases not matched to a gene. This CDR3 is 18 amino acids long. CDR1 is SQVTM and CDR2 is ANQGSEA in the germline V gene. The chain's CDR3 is CSVLGLAAGGGGTDTQYF. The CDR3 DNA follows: TGCAGCGTTTTGGGCCTGGCGGCAGGGGGCGGAGGCACAGATACGCAGTATTTT.